A selection of T cell receptor beta chains follows, all from one sample in a study of cytomegalovirus exposure and HLA in healthy donors. Method: immunoSEQ multiplex PCR; TCRdb's copy keeps in-frame clones and lacks some. Of about 130,000 clones in the sample, under 12% were seen once. Sequenced material: PBMCs. The receptors stem from a woman under 30 in good health and CMV-seropositive. Both conserved end residues are part of each CDR3. The D gene is left open where the match is weak. A clone size is listed for some rows: how often the clone was seen (once, few, many), or a class if it is expanded.

d_gene	v_gene	j_gene	abundance	CDR3nt	CDR3aa
-	TRBV6-1	TRBJ2-7	few	TGTGCCAGCGGGTACAGGGCCTACGAGCAGTACTTC	CASGYRAYEQYF
TRBD2	TRBV14	TRBJ2-1	few	TGTGCCAGCAGCCAACGACTAGCGATGGGAAATGAGCAGTTCTTC	CASSQRLAMGNEQFF
-	TRBV5-1	TRBJ2-4	-	TGCGCCAGCAGACCTGACACGGCCAATAATGTCATTCAGTACTTC	CASRPDTANNVIQYF
-	TRBV4-1	TRBJ1-4	-	TGCGCCAGCAGCCAAGTGGGAGGGCCAGATTATTTT	CASSQVGGPDYF
-	TRBV6-5	TRBJ1-1	few	TGTGCCAGCAGTTACTGGGCAGAAAGTAACACTGAAGCTTTCTTT	CASSYWAESNTEAFF
TRBD1	TRBV2	TRBJ1-4	-	TGTGCCAGCATAGGTGACACAGGGGATGAAAAACTGTTTTTT	CASIGDTGDEKLFF
-	TRBV11-3	TRBJ2-5	-	TGTGCCAGCAGCTTAACGGGACTAGAGACCCAGTACTTC	CASSLTGLETQYF
TRBD1	TRBV28	TRBJ1-2	few	TGTGCCAGCAGTTCCACCCGGGCCGAGACAGGGGGTGATGGCTACACCTTC	CASSSTRAETGGDGYTF
-	TRBV2	TRBJ2-5	-	TGTGCCAGCAGTGAATCGGCAGGGCGGGAGACCCAGTACTTC	CASSESAGRETQYF
TRBD2	TRBV6-5	TRBJ2-1	-	TGTGCCAGCAGGGTTAGCGGGAGCTCCTACAATGAGCAGTTCTTC	CASRVSGSSYNEQFF
-	TRBV5-1	TRBJ2-1	-	TGCGCCAGCAGCTTGTATCAGGAGCAGTTCTTC	CASSLYQEQFF
TRBD2	TRBV2	TRBJ2-1	-	TGTGCCAGCGTACCTAGCGGGTCCTACAATGAGCAGTTCTTC	CASVPSGSYNEQFF
-	TRBV7-6	TRBJ2-7	-	TGTGCCAGCAGCTTAGGGGGGGTCGCCGAGCAGTACTTC	CASSLGGVAEQYF
-	TRBV19	TRBJ2-7	few	TGTGCCAGTAGCCCACTCCCGGGGGAGTCCCTACGAGTGCAGTACTTC	CASSPLPGESLRVQYF
-	TRBV9	TRBJ2-1	-	TGTGCCAGCAGCCCGGGGGGCAGCTCCTACAATGAGCAGTTCTTC	CASSPGGSSYNEQFF
TRBD2	TRBV29-1	TRBJ2-1	few	TGCAGCGCGGGACTAGCGGTCCTGAGTGAGCAGTTCTTC	CSAGLAVLSEQFF
-	TRBV30	TRBJ2-1	-	TGTGCCTGGAGCAGGGTGAGGAAGTTCTTC	CAWSRVRKFF
-	TRBV13	TRBJ2-1	few	TGTGCCAGCAGCTTAGCGGGAGTCGTTAATGAGCAGTTCTTC	CASSLAGVVNEQFF
TRBD2	TRBV13	TRBJ2-7	few	TGTGCCAGCAGCCCCGGGACTAGCGAGACCTACGAGCAGTACTTC	CASSPGTSETYEQYF
-	TRBV12-5	TRBJ2-3	few	TGTGCTAGCGACCGGGGAGCGCAGTATTTT	CASDRGAQYF
-	TRBV27	TRBJ1-5	few	TGTGCCAGCAGTTTCGACAGAAACAATCAGCCCCAGCATTTT	CASSFDRNNQPQHF
-	TRBV29-1	TRBJ2-1	-	TGCAGCGTTGTGGGCAGGGCGAGCTCCTACAATGAGCAGTTCTTC	CSVVGRASSYNEQFF
TRBD1	TRBV28	TRBJ2-7	-	TGTGCCAGCAGTTTATCCAGGGGGCTCTTCGAGCAGTACTTC	CASSLSRGLFEQYF
-	TRBV6-5	TRBJ1-3	few	TGTGCCAGCAGTTATGGAACAGCTGGAAACACCATATATTTT	CASSYGTAGNTIYF
TRBD1	TRBV5-6	TRBJ1-3	-	TGTGCCAGCAGCTTGGGCGGAACAGGGGGCGCCTCTGGAAACACCATATATTTT	CASSLGGTGGASGNTIYF
-	TRBV19	TRBJ1-5	few	TGTGCCAGTAGTCACGACAAAGATCAGCCCCAGCATTTT	CASSHDKDQPQHF
-	TRBV9	TRBJ1-1	-	TGTGCCAGCAGCCAGGACAGCCTCACTGAAGCTTTCTTT	CASSQDSLTEAFF
-	TRBV28	TRBJ1-1	few	TGTGCCAGCAGTTTTGGGGGGGCTGGGTACACTGAAGCTTTCTTT	CASSFGGAGYTEAFF
-	TRBV11-2	TRBJ1-1	-	TGTGCCAGCAGCCGACTTGAGGGGGTTAACACTGAAGCTTTCTTT	CASSRLEGVNTEAFF
-	TRBV5-1	TRBJ2-7	few	TGCGCCAGCAGCTTTGGGGGCTCTCCATACGAGCAGTACTTC	CASSFGGSPYEQYF
-	TRBV18	TRBJ2-2	-	TGTGCCAGCTCACCACCGTTATCCACCGGGGAGCTGTTTTTT	CASSPPLSTGELFF
-	TRBV27	TRBJ2-7	few	TGTGCCAGCAGTTCGGTACCGGGGACCTACGAGCAGTACTTC	CASSSVPGTYEQYF
-	TRBV5-1	TRBJ2-5	few	TGCGCCAGCAGCTTGTTGGGGGCGCAAGAGACCCAGTACTTC	CASSLLGAQETQYF
TRBD2	TRBV6-1	TRBJ2-7	few	TGTGCCAGCATAAGCCGGGAGGGATACGAGCAGTACTTC	CASISREGYEQYF
TRBD2	TRBV19	TRBJ2-1	few	TGTGCCACCAAACCTAGCGGTCCATACAATGAGCAGTTCTTC	CATKPSGPYNEQFF
-	TRBV7-9	TRBJ2-5	-	TGTGCCAGCAGCTTAGGTATACAGGGCCAAGAGACCCAGTACTTC	CASSLGIQGQETQYF
TRBD1	TRBV28	TRBJ2-1	-	TGTGCCAGCAGTTTCCCGGGGACAGCCCGCTCCTACAATGAGCAGTTCTTC	CASSFPGTARSYNEQFF
TRBD1	TRBV5-1	TRBJ2-2	few	TGCGCCAGCAGCCCGACAGGGGGCGGCGTCACCGGGGAGCTGTTTTTT	CASSPTGGGVTGELFF
TRBD2	TRBV5-4	TRBJ2-3	-	TGTGCCAGCAGCTTGGGATGGGGGACTACCCACACAGATACGCAGTATTTT	CASSLGWGTTHTDTQYF
-	TRBV7-3	TRBJ1-1	few	-	CASSLFLSTEAFF
-	TRBV29-1	TRBJ2-3	few	TGCAGCGCGTACAGGGAACAACTCACAGATACGCAGTATTTT	CSAYREQLTDTQYF
TRBD1	TRBV18	TRBJ2-7	few	TGTGCCAGCTCCTCGGGACAGGGGCCCCAGCAGTACTTC	CASSSGQGPQQYF
-	TRBV23-1	TRBJ1-2	few	TGCGCCAGCAGTCAATCGGGGACATTCTGCAACTATGGCTACACCTTC	CASSQSGTFCNYGYTF
-	TRBV9	TRBJ1-2	few	TGTGCCAGCAGCAAACAGGGCAACTATGGCTACACCTTC	CASSKQGNYGYTF
TRBD1	TRBV28	TRBJ1-4	-	TGTGCCAGCAGTTCATCACAGGGGGCATACAATGAAAAACTGTTTTTT	CASSSSQGAYNEKLFF
-	TRBV7-6	TRBJ2-4	-	TGTGCCAGCAGCTTAGGGGAGTTTGACATTCAGTACTTC	CASSLGEFDIQYF
TRBD1	TRBV2	TRBJ2-3	-	TGTGCCAGCAGAGCTGACAGGGCACTAACAGATACGCAGTATTTT	CASRADRALTDTQYF
TRBD2	TRBV15	TRBJ2-1	few	TGTGCCACCAGCACCGAGTCGCGGGGGACTGGGCAGTTCTTC	CATSTESRGTGQFF
-	TRBV30	TRBJ2-2	few	TGTGCCTGGACATCTTACAGGGTTAACCGGGAGCTGTTTTTT	CAWTSYRVNRELFF
-	TRBV7-2	TRBJ1-5	-	TGTGCCAGCAGCTCAGGGTTCAATCAGCCCCAGCATTTT	CASSSGFNQPQHF
TRBD2	TRBV5-4	TRBJ2-1	many	TGTGCCAGCAGCTTGTCGGTAGCGGGAGGTTACAATGAGCAGTTCTTC	CASSLSVAGGYNEQFF
TRBD1	TRBV2	TRBJ1-1	few	TGTGCCAGCAGTGGGGACCAGGGGGCCAACACTGAAGCTTTCTTT	CASSGDQGANTEAFF
-	TRBV5-6	TRBJ2-7	few	TGTGCCAGCAGCGAGGAGCCTTCGGAGCAGTACTTC	CASSEEPSEQYF
-	TRBV15	TRBJ2-1	-	TGTGCCACCAGCTCCACTAGCTACAATGAGCAGTTCTTC	CATSSTSYNEQFF
-	TRBV19	TRBJ1-2	few	TGTGCCAGTAGTCGCGGAGAGGCGGCGGGCTATGGCTACACCTTC	CASSRGEAAGYGYTF
TRBD2	TRBV11-2	TRBJ2-2	-	TGTGCCAGCAGCTCCCCCGGGACTAGCGGGGCGTACACCGGGGAGCTGTTTTTT	CASSSPGTSGAYTGELFF
-	TRBV27	TRBJ2-7	-	TGTGCCAGCAGTTTCACAGGGCAGCCCTACGAGCAGTACTTC	CASSFTGQPYEQYF
-	TRBV13	TRBJ2-7	-	-	CASSQLVGQGSKYF
-	TRBV6-1	TRBJ1-5	few	TGTGCCAGCAGTGACAGGGCAAAATCAGGTAGCAATCAGCCCCAGCATTTT	CASSDRAKSGSNQPQHF